One and the same sample provided the 15 T cell receptor beta chains below, sequenced in a study of T cell responses to AZD1222 COVID-19 vaccine. Method: immunoSEQ multiplex PCR; TCRdb's copy keeps in-frame clones and lacks some. The repertoire consists of roughly 120,000 clones, with around 94% occurring once and the leading ten covering under 3.5%. Sequenced material: peripheral blood, taken on day 0 of AZD1222 vaccination. The receptors were gathered from an adult in good health.

The J gene is TRBJ2-7, the V gene TRBV6-6; perhaps TRBD1 as D (6 bases). The CDR3 is 14 amino acids. Germline V gene sequence: CDR1 MNHNY, CDR2 SVGAGI (reference sequence). V was shortened by 1 base and J by 5 bases, with 12 bases between the two germline ends. CDR3 sequence reads: CASSYYGGRDEQYF. CDR3 DNA sequence: TGTGCCAGCAGTTACTATGGGGGCAGGGACGAGCAGTACTTC.

J is TRBJ2-5 and V is TRBV18, with 7 bases matching TRBD1. The trim removed 4 bases at V and 7 bases at J, leaving 3 bases unmatched. Germline V lookup: CDR1 KGHSH, CDR2 LQKENI. This CDR3 has 12 amino acids. As DNA, the CDR3 is TGTGCCAGCTCACTGCCAGGGGGGACCCAGTACTTC. This translates into CASSLPGGTQYF.

The gene calls are TRBV5-1 and TRBJ2-5; D is perhaps TRBD2 (6 bases). CDR1 and CDR2 from the germline V gene are SGHRS and YFSETQ. The germline V and J ends were trimmed by 7 bases and 1 base, with 14 bases remaining between them. The CDR3 is 14 residues long. CDR3 protein: CASSRGLVQETQYF. The CDR3 bases are TGCGCCAGCTCTAGGGGACTGGTCCAAGAGACCCAGTACTTC.

The gene calls are TRBV29-1 and TRBJ2-3; a weak D match, TRBD1 (5 bases). Deletions cut 0 bases from V and 2 bases from J, with 12 bases between. Germline loops: CDR1 SQVTM, CDR2 ANQGSEA. The CDR3 sequence is 15 residues long. The CDR3 reads CSVEDPGPYTDTQYF. The CDR3, as DNA: TGCAGCGTTGAAGATCCAGGGCCATACACAGATACGCAGTATTTT.

The chain recombines TRBV25-1 with TRBJ2-6; tentative D call: TRBD1 (6 bases). The CDR3 sequence is 15 residues long. Trimming left V 4 bases short and J 1 base short, with 8 bases between. Per the germline V gene, CDR1 is MGHDK and CDR2 is SYGVNS. CDR3 amino acids: CASSGTGSGANVLTF. Written as DNA, the CDR3 is TGTGCCAGCAGTGGAACAGGGTCTGGGGCCAACGTCCTGACTTTC. Full variable domain (remainder filled in from reference TRBV25-1 and TRBJ2-6): EADIYQTPRYLVIGTGKKITLECSQTMGHDKMYWYQQDPGMELHLIHYSYGVNSTEKGDLSSESTVSRIRTEHFPLTLESARPSHTSQYLCASSGTGSGANVLTFGAGSRLTVL.

The CDR3 nucleotides read TGTGCCAGCAGCATTGTCCTAGCGGGATCCTACGAGCAGTACTTC. Protein product: CASSIVLAGSYEQYF. The genes are TRBV6-6 and TRBJ2-7; TRBD2 matches at 9 bases. The CDR3 has 15 residues. Germline V CDR1 and CDR2: MNHNY, SVGAGI (reference sequence). Trimming at V came to 6 bases and at J to 1 base, leaving 7 bases not matched to a gene.

The rearrangement links TRBV4-2 to TRBJ2-4; D remains unclear. V lost 5 bases and J 8 bases, leaving 16 bases between the germline ends. Per germline, CDR1 LGHNA and CDR2 YNFKEQ. The CDR3 has 14 residues. The DNA of the CDR3 is TGTGCCAGCAGCACAACACCCATTGGAGACATTCAGTACTTC. Translated, it gives CASSTTPIGDIQYF.

The chain combines TRBV21-1 with TRBJ1-5. TRBV21-1 is reported as a pseudogene. The length of the CDR3 is 18 residues. CDR3 DNA: TGTGCCAGCAGCAAAGCGCTTTTATGGCGGGATAGCAATCAGCCCCAGCATTTT. Translating it yields CASSKALLWRDSNQPQHF.

The chain links TRBV2 to TRBJ1-2, with 10 bases lining up with TRBD1. Trimming took 8 bases from V and 2 from J; bases not matched to a gene: 8. The CDR3 spans 15 residues. Germline CDR1 is SNHLY and CDR2 is FYNNEI. CDR3 DNA: TGTGCCAGCGTAAACCGACAGGGGGCGAACTATGGCTACACCTTC. Its translation is CASVNRQGANYGYTF.

This clone was found a few times. The chain uses TRBV7-9 and TRBJ1-2, with unresolved D. Germline V gives CDR1 SEHNR, CDR2 FQNEAQ (reference sequence). Deletions cut 1 base from V and 7 bases from J, with 7 bases between. The CDR3 is 12 residues long. The CDR3 region is CASSLVVSGYTF. The CDR3 nucleotides read TGTGCCAGCAGCTTAGTAGTCTCTGGCTACACCTTC.

The CDR3 coding sequence is TGTGCCAGCTCCGGGTCGACTAGCTCCTTCCTCCACGAGCAGTACTTC. As protein: CASSGSTSSFLHEQYF. The chain links TRBV28 to TRBJ2-7; 7 positions agree with TRBD2. The ends lost 8 bases at V and 5 bases at J; junction bases unmatched: 18. The CDR3 runs to 16 residues. CDR1 MDHEN and CDR2 SYDVKM come from the germline V gene.

The V and J genes are TRBV28 and TRBJ2-7, with D uncertain. There are 13 residues in the CDR3. V was cut by 8 bases and J by 1 base, with 12 bases left in between. The V gene's germline CDR1 is MDHEN and CDR2 SYDVKM. CDR3 sequence (DNA): TGTGCCAGCTCCTGGGCGGAATCCTACGAGCAGTACTTC. Amino acid sequence: CASSWAESYEQYF.

The genes are TRBV5-1 and TRBJ2-2; either TRBD1 or TRBD2 may fit D (6 bases each). The germline V gene has CDR1 SGHRS and CDR2 YFSETQ. The CDR3 covers 15 residues. Trimming removed 5 bases from V and 2 bases from J, with 13 bases in between. CDR3 in amino acids: CASSVGGGNTGELFF. In DNA form, the CDR3 reads TGCGCCAGCAGTGTCGGGGGCGGCAACACCGGGGAGCTGTTTTTT. The entire variable domain, with the rest obtained from reference TRBV5-1 and TRBJ2-2, is as follows: KAGVTQTPRYLIKTRGQQVTLSCSPISGHRSVSWYQQTPGQGLQFLFEYFSETQRNKGNFPGRFSGRQFSNSRSEMNVSTLELGDSALYLCASSVGGGNTGELFFGEGSRLTVL.

V and J are TRBV19 and TRBJ1-4; a weak D match, TRBD1 (6 bases). V was clipped by 6 bases and J by 0 bases, with 20 bases between them. Germline V gives CDR1 LNHDA, CDR2 SQIVND (reference sequence). The CDR3 runs 18 residues. The CDR3 nucleotides read TGTGCCAGTAGCTCCTGGGGGGCCCTCCTAGCAACTAATGAAAAACTGTTTTTT. This translates into CASSSWGALLATNEKLFF.

J is TRBJ2-2 and V is TRBV28; D remains unclear. Trimming shortened V by 3 bases and J by 3 bases, and 8 bases separated the two germline ends. The CDR3 totals 14 residues. Germline V lookup: CDR1 MDHEN, CDR2 SYDVKM. CDR3 nucleotides: TGTGCCAGCAGTTTTAATGAGGACACCGGGGAGCTGTTTTTT. It encodes CASSFNEDTGELFF.